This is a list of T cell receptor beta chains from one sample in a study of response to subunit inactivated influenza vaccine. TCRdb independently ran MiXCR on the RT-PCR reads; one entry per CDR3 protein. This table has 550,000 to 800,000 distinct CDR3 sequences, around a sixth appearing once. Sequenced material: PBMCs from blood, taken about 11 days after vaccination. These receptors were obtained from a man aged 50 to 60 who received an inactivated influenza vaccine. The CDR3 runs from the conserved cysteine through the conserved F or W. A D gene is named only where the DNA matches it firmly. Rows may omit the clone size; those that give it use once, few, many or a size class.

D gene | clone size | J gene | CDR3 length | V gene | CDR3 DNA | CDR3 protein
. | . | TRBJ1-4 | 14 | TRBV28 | TGTGCCAGCAGAGAAAGCCCATCGAGCGAAAAACTGTTTTTT | CASRESPSSEKLFF
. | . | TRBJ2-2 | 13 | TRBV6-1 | TGTGCCACCTGGGCACTCTCCTCCGGGGAGCTGTTTTTT | CATWALSSGELFF
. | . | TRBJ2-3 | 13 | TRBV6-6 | TGTGCCAGCACTCTTGGGGTGGGACCCCCGTTAGAATTT | CASTLGVGPPLEF
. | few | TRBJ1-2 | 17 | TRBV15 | TGTGCCACCAGCAGAGGTTCGTCTAGTAGGGGAACGGAAGGCTACACCTTC | CATSRGSSSRGTEGYTF
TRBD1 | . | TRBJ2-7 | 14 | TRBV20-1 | TGCAGTGCTAGGTCGGGACAGGGAATCGCCGAGCAGTACTTC | CSARSGQGIAEQYF
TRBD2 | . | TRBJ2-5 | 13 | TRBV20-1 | TGCAGTGCTACGGGACTAAACAAAGAGACCCAGTACTTC | CSATGLNKETQYF
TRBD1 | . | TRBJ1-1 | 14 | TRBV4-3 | TGCGCCAGCACCGTTTACAGGGGGTACACTGAAGCTTTCTTT | CASTVYRGYTEAFF
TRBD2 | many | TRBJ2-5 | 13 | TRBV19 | TGTGCCAGTGGAGAGCAGGGAGGGGAGACCCAGTACTTC | CASGEQGGETQYF
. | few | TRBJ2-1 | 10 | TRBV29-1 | TGCAGCGGGAGGGTGAATGAGCAGTTCTTC | CSGRVNEQFF
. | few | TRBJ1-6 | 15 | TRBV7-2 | TGTGCCAGCAGACCCCAGACAGATTATAATTCACCCCTCCACTTT | CASRPQTDYNSPLHF
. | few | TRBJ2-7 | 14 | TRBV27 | TGTGCCAGCAGACCCGAAGGGGAATCCTACGAGCAGTACTTC | CASRPEGESYEQYF
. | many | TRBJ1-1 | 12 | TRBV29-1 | TGCAGCGCGATACAGGGAGACACTGAAGCTTTCTTT | CSAIQGDTEAFF
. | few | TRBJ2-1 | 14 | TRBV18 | TGTGCCAGCTCACCCGGGCGGGCCACCAATGAGCAGTTCTTC | CASSPGRATNEQFF
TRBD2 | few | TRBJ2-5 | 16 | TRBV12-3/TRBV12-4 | TGTGCCAGCAGTTTATCAGCTAGCGGGGTAGGAGAGACCCAGTACTTC | CASSLSASGVGETQYF
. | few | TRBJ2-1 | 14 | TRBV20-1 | TGCAGTGCCGCCGATCGGCTGGCCTACAATGAGCAGTTCTTC | CSAADRLAYNEQFF
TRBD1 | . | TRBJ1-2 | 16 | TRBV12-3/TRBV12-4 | TGTGCCAGCAGTTTAGCGCAGGGACAGGGGGCCTATGGCTACACCTTC | CASSLAQGQGAYGYTF
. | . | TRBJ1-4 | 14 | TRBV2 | TGTGCCAGCCGACGGGGGCAGAGGGGGGAAAAACTGTTTTTT | CASRRGQRGEKLFF
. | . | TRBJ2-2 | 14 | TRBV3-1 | TGTGCCAGCAGCCCCGGACTTCCCACCGGGGAGCTGTTTTTT | CASSPGLPTGELFF
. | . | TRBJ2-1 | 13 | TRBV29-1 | TGCAGCGTTGTCGGCGGGATAATCTCTGAGCAGTTCTTC | CSVVGGIISEQFF
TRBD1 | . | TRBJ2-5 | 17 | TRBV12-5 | TGTGCTAGTGAGAAGAAACAGGGGGCTTTTAGGACGGAGACCCAGTACTTC | CASEKKQGAFRTETQYF
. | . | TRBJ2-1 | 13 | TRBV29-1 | TGCAGCGTTCAGGGGCCTTTACCAAATGAGCAGTTCTTC | CSVQGPLPNEQFF
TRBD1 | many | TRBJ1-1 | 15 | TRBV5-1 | TGCGCCAGCAGTACGGGGACAGGGACCGACACTGAAGCTTTCTTT | CASSTGTGTDTEAFF
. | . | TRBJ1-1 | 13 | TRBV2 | TGTGCCAGCACGCCGTCTCCAGGAGCTAAAGCTTTCTTT | CASTPSPGAKAFF
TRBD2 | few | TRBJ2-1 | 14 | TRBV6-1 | TGTGCCAGCAGTCGCGGGAGGGCCGGCAATGAGCAGTTCTTC | CASSRGRAGNEQFF
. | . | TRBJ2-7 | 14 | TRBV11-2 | TGTGCCAGCAGCTTAGACGGGCGGGTTAGCGAGCAGTACTTC | CASSLDGRVSEQYF
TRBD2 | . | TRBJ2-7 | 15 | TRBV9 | TGTGCCAGCAGCGTCGGGACTAGCGGGGTCTACGAGCAGTACTTC | CASSVGTSGVYEQYF
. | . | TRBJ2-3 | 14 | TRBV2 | TGTGCCAGCAGTGAGGGACGGAGCGTGAATACGCAGTATTTT | CASSEGRSVNTQYF
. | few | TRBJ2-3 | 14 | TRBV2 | TGTGCCAGCAGTCAGGGGGGGAGCACAGATACGCAGTATTTT | CASSQGGSTDTQYF
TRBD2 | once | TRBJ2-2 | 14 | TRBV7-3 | TGTGCCAGCAGCTTAACTCGGGAGGCCGGGGAGCTGTTTTTT | CASSLTREAGELFF
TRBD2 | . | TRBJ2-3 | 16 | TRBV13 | TGTGCCAGCAGCTTAGAGAGACTAGCGGACAGGGATACGCAGTATTTT | CASSLERLADRDTQYF
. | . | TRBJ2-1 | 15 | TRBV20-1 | TGCAGTGCTAGAGATCACGGTAGGACCTACAATGAGCAGTTCTTC | CSARDHGRTYNEQFF
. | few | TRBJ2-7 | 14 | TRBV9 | TGTGCCAGCAGCGTAGCCCCGTTAGGCTACGAGCAGTACTTC | CASSVAPLGYEQYF
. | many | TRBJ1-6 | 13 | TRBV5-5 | TGTGCCAGCCTCAGACAGCCCGATTCACCCCTCCACTTT | CASLRQPDSPLHF
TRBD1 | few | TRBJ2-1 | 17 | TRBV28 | TGTGCCAGCAGTTTCCGACAGGGTAGGGGCAGGGACCATGAGCAGTTCTTC | CASSFRQGRGRDHEQFF
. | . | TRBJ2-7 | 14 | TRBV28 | TGTGCCAGCAGTGTGTTGGGCAGGAGGAACGAGCAGTACTTC | CASSVLGRRNEQYF
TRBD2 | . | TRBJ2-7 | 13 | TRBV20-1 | TGCAGTGCTAGCTATCTAGCGGGAACCGAGCAGTACTTC | CSASYLAGTEQYF
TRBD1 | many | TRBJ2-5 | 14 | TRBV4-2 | TGTGCCAGCAGCCGCGGACAGGACGGGGAGACCCAGTACTTC | CASSRGQDGETQYF
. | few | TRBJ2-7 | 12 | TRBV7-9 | TGTGCCAGCAGCTTAGCGTTGAGGGAGCAGTACTTC | CASSLALREQYF
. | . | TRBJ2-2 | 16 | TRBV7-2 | TGTGCCAGCAGCTTAGGTGGCGCTCCCAACACCGGGGAGCTGTCTTTT | CASSLGGAPNTGELSF
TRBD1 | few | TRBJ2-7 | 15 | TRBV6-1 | TGTGCCAGCAGAAGGGACAGGGATAGGAGCTACGAGCAGTACTTC | CASRRDRDRSYEQYF
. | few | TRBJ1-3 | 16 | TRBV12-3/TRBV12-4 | TGTGCCAGCACCCAAGGGGGGAGTTTCTCTGGAAACACCATATATTTT | CASTQGGSFSGNTIYF
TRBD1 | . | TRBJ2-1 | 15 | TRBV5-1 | TGCGCCAGCAGTAGTATAGGACAGGGGGTTGATGAGCAGTTCTTC | CASSSIGQGVDEQFF
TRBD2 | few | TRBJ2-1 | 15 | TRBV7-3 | TGTGCCAGCAGCTACGGGACTAGCGGGGGGGAAAAGCAGTTCTTC | CASSYGTSGGEKQFF
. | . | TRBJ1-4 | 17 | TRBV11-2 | TGTGCCAGCAGCTTAGATGCTGGGGGCGGAACTAATGAAAAACTGTTTTTT | CASSLDAGGGTNEKLFF
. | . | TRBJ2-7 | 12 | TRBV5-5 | TGTGCCAGCAGCGAAGAGTGGGACGAGCAGTACTTC | CASSEEWDEQYF
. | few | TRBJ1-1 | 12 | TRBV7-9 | TGTGCCAGCAGCTTAGGCAGTGTTGAAGCTTTCTTT | CASSLGSVEAFF
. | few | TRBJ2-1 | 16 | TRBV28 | TGTGCCAGCAGTTGGCCACGGGGGATACCATTTGGCGAGCAGTTCTTC | CASSWPRGIPFGEQFF
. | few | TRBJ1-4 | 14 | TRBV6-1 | TGTGCCAGCAGCCCTTGGGTTTTGGGGGAAAAACTGTTTTTT | CASSPWVLGEKLFF
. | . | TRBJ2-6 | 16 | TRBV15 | TGTGCCACCAGCCAGGGGGGGGGAACTGGGGCCAACGTCCTGACTTTC | CATSQGGGTGANVLTF
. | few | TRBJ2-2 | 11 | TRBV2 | TGTGCCAGCAGTGAAGCGGTAGAGCTGTTTTTT | CASSEAVELFF
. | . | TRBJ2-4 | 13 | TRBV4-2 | TGTGCCAGCAGCCAAGAGGACAGCGGCATTCAGTACTTC | CASSQEDSGIQYF
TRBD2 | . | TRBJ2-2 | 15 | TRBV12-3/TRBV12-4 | TGTGCCAGCAGTCCTACGGCGGGGGGGACCGGGGAGCTGTTTTTT | CASSPTAGGTGELFF
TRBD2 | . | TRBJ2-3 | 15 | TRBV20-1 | TGCAGTGCTCCACACTTAGCGGGGTCGGCAGATACGCAGTATTTT | CSAPHLAGSADTQYF
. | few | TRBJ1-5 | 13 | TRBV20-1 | TGCAGTGCTAGCTCCCGGGACACGGGGCCCCAGCATTTT | CSASSRDTGPQHF
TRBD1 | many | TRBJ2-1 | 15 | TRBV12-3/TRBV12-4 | TGTGCCAGCAGTGAGACAGGGGGCTCCTACAATGAGCAGTTCTTC | CASSETGGSYNEQFF
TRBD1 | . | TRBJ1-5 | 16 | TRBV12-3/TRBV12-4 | TGTGCCAGCAGTTTTTGGCAGGGGGCGGAGGATCAGCCCCAGCATTTT | CASSFWQGAEDQPQHF
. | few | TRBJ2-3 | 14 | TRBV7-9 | TGTGCCAGCAGCTTTTATGAGCAGGCAGATACGCAGTATTTT | CASSFYEQADTQYF
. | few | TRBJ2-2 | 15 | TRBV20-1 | TGCAGTGCTAGAGATCCCGGAGTGAACACCGGGGAGCTGTTTTTT | CSARDPGVNTGELFF
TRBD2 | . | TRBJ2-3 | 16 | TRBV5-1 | TGCGCCAGCAGCCCGGGAGGGACGCGGGGGGCAGATACGCAGTATTTT | CASSPGGTRGADTQYF
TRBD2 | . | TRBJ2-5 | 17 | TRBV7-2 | TGTGCCAGCAGCTTAGGGACTAGCGGGAGTGGACAAGAGACCCAGTACTTC | CASSLGTSGSGQETQYF